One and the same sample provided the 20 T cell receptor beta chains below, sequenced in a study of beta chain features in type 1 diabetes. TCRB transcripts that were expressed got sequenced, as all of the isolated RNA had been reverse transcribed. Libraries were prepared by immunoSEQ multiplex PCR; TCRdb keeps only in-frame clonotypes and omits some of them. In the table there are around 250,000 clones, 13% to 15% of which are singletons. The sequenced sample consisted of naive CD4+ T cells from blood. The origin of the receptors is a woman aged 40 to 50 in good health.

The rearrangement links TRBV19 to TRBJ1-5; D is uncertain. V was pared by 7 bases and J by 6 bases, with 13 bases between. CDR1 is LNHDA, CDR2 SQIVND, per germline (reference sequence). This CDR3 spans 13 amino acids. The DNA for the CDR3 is TGTGCCAGTAAAAACAGTCTGACTCAGCCCCAGCATTTT. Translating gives CASKNSLTQPQHF. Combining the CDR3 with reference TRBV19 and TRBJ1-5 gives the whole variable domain DGGITQSPKYLFRKEGQNVTLSCEQNLNHDAMYWYRQDPGQGLRLIYYSQIVNDFQKGDIAEGYSVSREKKESFPLTVTSAQKNPTAFYLCASKNSLTQPQHFGDGTRLSIL.

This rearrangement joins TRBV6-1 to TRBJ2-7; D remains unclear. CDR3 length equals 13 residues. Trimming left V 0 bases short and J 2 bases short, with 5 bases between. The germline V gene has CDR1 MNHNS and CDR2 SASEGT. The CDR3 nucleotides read TGTGCCAGCAGTGAAGCCCGTCCCTACGAGCAGTACTTC. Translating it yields CASSEARPYEQYF.

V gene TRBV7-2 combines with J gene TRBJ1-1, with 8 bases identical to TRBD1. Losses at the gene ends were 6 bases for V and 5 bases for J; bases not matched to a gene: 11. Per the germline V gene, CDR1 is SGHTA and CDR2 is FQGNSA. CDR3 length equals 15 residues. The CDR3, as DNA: TGTGCCAGCAGGGAAATGGGACAGGCGGCGACTGAAGCTTTCTTT. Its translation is CASREMGQAATEAFF.

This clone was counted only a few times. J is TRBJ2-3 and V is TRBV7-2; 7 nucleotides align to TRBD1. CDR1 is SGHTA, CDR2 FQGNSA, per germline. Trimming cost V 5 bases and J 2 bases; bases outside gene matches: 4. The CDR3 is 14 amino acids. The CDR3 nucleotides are TGTGCCAGCAGCCGCGACAGGGACACAGATACGCAGTATTTT. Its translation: CASSRDRDTDTQYF.

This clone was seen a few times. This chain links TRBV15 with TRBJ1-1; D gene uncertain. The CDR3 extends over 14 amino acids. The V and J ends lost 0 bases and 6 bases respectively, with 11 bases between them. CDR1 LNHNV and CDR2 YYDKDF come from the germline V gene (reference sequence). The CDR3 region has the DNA TGTGCCACCAGCAGAGATCCGGCAGAGGCTGAAGCTTTCTTT. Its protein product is CATSRDPAEAEAFF.

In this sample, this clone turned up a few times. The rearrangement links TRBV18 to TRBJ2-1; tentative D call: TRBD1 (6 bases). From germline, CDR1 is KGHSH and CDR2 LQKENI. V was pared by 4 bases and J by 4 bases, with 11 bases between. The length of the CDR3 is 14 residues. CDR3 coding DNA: TGTGCCAGCTCACGACGGGACATGTACAATGAGCAGTTCTTC. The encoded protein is CASSRRDMYNEQFF.

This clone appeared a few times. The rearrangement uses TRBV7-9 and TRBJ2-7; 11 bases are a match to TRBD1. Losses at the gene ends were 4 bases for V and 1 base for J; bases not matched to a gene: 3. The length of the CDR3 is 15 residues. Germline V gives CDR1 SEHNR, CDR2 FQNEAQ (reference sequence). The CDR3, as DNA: TGTGCCAGCAGCTCCGGACAGGGGGCTTCCTACGAGCAGTACTTC. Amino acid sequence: CASSSGQGASYEQYF.

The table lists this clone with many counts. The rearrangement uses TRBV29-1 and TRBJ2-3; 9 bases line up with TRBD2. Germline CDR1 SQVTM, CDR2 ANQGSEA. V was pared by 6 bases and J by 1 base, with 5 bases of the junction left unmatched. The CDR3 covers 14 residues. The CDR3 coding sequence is TGCAGCGTCACCGCTAGCGGGGGCACAGATACGCAGTATTTT. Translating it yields CSVTASGGTDTQYF.

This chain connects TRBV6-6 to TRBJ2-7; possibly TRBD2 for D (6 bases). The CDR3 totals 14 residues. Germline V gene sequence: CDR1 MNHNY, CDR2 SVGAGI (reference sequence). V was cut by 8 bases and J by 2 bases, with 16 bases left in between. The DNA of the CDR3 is TGTGCCAGCGCCCCGCGGGGACCGGCCTACGAGCAGTACTTC. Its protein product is CASAPRGPAYEQYF.

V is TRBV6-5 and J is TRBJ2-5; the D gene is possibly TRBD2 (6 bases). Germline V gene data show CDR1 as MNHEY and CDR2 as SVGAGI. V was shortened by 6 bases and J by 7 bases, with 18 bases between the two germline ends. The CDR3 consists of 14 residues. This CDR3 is CASSSRDWPGTQYF. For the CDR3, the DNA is TGTGCCAGCAGCTCCCGGGACTGGCCGGGGACCCAGTACTTC.

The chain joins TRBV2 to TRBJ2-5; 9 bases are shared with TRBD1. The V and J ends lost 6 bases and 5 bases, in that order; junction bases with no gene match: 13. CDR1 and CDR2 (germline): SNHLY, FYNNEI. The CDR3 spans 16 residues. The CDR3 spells CASRGILGQGGETQYF. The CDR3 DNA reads TGTGCCAGCAGAGGGATCCTGGGACAGGGCGGGGAGACCCAGTACTTC.

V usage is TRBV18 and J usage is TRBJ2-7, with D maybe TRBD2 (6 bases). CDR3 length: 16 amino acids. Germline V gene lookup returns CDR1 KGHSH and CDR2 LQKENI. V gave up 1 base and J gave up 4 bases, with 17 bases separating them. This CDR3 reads CASSPLRDSFEYEQYF. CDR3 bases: TGTGCCAGCTCACCACTGAGGGACTCCTTTGAGTACGAGCAGTACTTC.

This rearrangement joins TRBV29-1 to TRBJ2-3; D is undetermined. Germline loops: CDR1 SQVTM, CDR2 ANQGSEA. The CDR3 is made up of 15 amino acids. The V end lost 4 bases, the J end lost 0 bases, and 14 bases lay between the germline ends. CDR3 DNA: TGCAGCGTTGTCTTCTCGCGGCAGAGCACAGATACGCAGTATTTT. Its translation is CSVVFSRQSTDTQYF.

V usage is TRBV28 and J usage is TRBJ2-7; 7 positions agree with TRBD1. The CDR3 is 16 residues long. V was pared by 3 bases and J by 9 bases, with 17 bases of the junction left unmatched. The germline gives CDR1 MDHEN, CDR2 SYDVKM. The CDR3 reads CASSLPLLTGNLGQYF. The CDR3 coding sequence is TGTGCCAGCAGTTTGCCCCTATTGACAGGGAACCTAGGGCAGTACTTC.

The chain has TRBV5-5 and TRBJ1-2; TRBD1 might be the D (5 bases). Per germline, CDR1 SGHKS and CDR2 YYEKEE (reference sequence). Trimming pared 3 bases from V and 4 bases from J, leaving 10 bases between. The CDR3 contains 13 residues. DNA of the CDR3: TGTGCCAGCAGCTCCGGGGGGGGCTATGGCTACACCTTC. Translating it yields CASSSGGGYGYTF.

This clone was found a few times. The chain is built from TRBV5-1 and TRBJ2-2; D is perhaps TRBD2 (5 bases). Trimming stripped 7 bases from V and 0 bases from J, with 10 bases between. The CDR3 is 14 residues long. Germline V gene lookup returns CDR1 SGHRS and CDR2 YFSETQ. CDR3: CASVSGPNTGELFF. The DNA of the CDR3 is TGCGCCAGCGTGAGCGGACCGAACACCGGGGAGCTGTTTTTT.

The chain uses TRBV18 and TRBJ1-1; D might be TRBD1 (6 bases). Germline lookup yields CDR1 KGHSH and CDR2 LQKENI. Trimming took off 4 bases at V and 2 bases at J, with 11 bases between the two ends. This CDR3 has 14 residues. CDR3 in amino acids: CASSQDSLNTEAFF. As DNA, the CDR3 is TGTGCCAGCTCACAGGACAGCTTAAACACTGAAGCTTTCTTT. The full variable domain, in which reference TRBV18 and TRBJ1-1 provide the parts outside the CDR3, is NAGVMQNPRHLVRRRGQEARLRCSPMKGHSHVYWYRQLPEEGLKFMVYLQKENIIDESGMPKERFSAEFPKEGPSILRIQQVVRGDSAAYFCASSQDSLNTEAFFGQGTRLTVV.

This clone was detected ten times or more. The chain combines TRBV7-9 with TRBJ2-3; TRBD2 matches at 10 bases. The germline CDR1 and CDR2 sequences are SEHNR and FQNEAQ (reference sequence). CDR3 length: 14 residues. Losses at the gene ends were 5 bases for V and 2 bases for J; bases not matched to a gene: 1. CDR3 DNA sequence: TGTGCCAGCAGCACTAGCGGGGCCACAGATACGCAGTATTTT. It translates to CASSTSGATDTQYF.

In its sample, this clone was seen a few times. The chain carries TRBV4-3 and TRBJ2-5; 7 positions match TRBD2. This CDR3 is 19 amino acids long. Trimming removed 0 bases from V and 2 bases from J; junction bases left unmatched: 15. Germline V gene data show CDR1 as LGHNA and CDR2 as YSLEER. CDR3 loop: CASSQDRDRRRGKQETQYF. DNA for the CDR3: TGCGCCAGCAGCCAAGATAGGGATCGGCGGCGGGGGAAACAAGAGACCCAGTACTTC.

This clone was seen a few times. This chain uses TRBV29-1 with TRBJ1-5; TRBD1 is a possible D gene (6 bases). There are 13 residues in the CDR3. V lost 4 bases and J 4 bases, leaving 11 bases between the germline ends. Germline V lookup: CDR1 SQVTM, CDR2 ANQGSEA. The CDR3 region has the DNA TGCAGCGTTGGGGCAGGGACAAATCAGCCCCAGCATTTT. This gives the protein CSVGAGTNQPQHF.